This is a list of T cell receptor beta chains from one sample in a study of blood T cell repertoires in COVID-19. TCRdb's copy holds only in-frame clones and misses some; the assay was immunoSEQ multiplex PCR. Of 250,000 or so clones listed, about four fifths were seen once; the top ten hold around 3.4%. Material: peripheral blood. These TCRs come from a woman between 18 and 30 years old with acute or convalescent COVID-19. Each CDR3 is given with its conserved first and last residue. D genes are given only for firm matches. Not every row has a clone size; where given, it reads once, few, many or a size class.

v_gene	d_gene	abundance	j_gene	CDR3aa	CDR3nt
TRBV5-8	TRBD1	NA	TRBJ2-7	CASSNPGQGTYEQYF	TGTGCCAGCAGCAATCCGGGACAGGGGACCTACGAGCAGTACTTC
TRBV10-3	NA	NA	TRBJ2-7	CAISESMKSSYEQYF	TGTGCCATCAGTGAGTCGATGAAGAGCTCCTACGAGCAGTACTTC
TRBV14	NA	few	TRBJ1-4	CASSRGVNEKLFF	TGTGCCAGCAGCCGGGGGGTTAATGAAAAACTGTTTTTT
TRBV28	TRBD1	NA	TRBJ1-4	CASSFGGQLKRLFF	TGTGCCAGCAGTTTTGGGGGACAGCTGAAAAGACTGTTTTTT
TRBV6-6	TRBD2	NA	TRBJ2-1	CASSPRTSGNLYNEQFF	TGTGCCAGCAGTCCAAGGACTAGCGGGAACCTATACAATGAGCAGTTCTTC
TRBV24-1	TRBD1	NA	TRBJ2-1	CATSDAGGGEQFF	TGTGCCACCAGTGATGCAGGGGGCGGTGAGCAGTTCTTC
TRBV2	NA	few	TRBJ2-2	CASNAGENTGELFF	TGTGCCAGCAACGCAGGGGAAAACACCGGGGAGCTGTTTTTT
TRBV19	TRBD2	NA	TRBJ2-7	CASSPGTSGYEQYF	TGTGCCAGTAGTCCAGGGACTAGCGGGTACGAGCAGTACTTC
TRBV29-1	NA	NA	TRBJ2-1	CSVVLAHSYNEQFF	TGCAGCGTTGTCCTAGCGCACTCCTACAATGAGCAGTTCTTC
TRBV5-5	TRBD1	once	TRBJ2-7	CASSLSGQATYEQYF	TGTGCCAGCAGCTTGTCGGGACAGGCCACCTACGAGCAGTACTTC
TRBV6-2/TRBV6-3	NA	NA	TRBJ1-1	CASSYASGNTEAFF	TGTGCCAGCAGTTACGCCTCGGGAAACACTGAAGCTTTCTTT
TRBV18	TRBD1	NA	TRBJ1-6	CASSPGTGSNSPLHF	TGTGCCAGCTCACCAGGGACAGGGTCGAATTCACCCCTCCACTTT
TRBV19	TRBD1	NA	TRBJ1-1	CASSPGTGWYTEAFF	TGTGCCAGTAGTCCCGGGACAGGGTGGTACACTGAAGCTTTCTTT
TRBV4-2	TRBD1	NA	TRBJ1-6	CASSQDRGTGGSPLHF	TGTGCCAGCAGCCAAGATAGGGGGACAGGCGGTTCACCCCTCCACTTT
TRBV4-3	NA	NA	TRBJ2-2	CASSQAYPSRVGELFF	TGCGCCAGCAGCCAAGCTTATCCGAGTAGAGTCGGGGAGCTGTTTTTT
TRBV11-1	TRBD2	NA	TRBJ2-7	CASSFSPGGYEQYF	TGTGCCAGCAGCTTTTCTCCGGGGGGCTACGAGCAGTACTTC
TRBV5-1	NA	NA	TRBJ2-5	CASSLAWRKTYQETQYF	TGCGCCAGCAGCTTGGCTTGGCGGAAAACGTACCAAGAGACCCAGTACTTC
TRBV18	NA	once	TRBJ1-2	CASSPQGLTRGASNYGYTF	TGTGCCAGCTCACCACAGGGGCTAACCCGGGGGGCCTCGAACTATGGCTACACCTTC
TRBV7-9	NA	NA	TRBJ1-2	CASSFLTDGYTF	TGTGCCAGCAGCTTCTTAACGGATGGCTACACCTTC
TRBV5-6	TRBD2	NA	TRBJ2-1	CASSLGLAGDEQFF	TGTGCCAGCAGCTTGGGACTAGCGGGAGATGAGCAGTTCTTC
TRBV2	TRBD1	NA	TRBJ1-1	CASSERQGNYPEAFF	TGTGCCAGCAGTGAACGACAGGGTAATTACCCTGAAGCTTTCTTT
TRBV6-5	TRBD1	NA	TRBJ1-4	CASRQGQFNEKLFF	TGTGCCAGCAGGCAGGGACAGTTTAATGAAAAACTGTTTTTT
TRBV19	TRBD2	NA	TRBJ2-1	CASSKKPGLAVYNEQFF	TGTGCCAGTAGTAAAAAACCCGGACTAGCGGTCTACAATGAGCAGTTCTTC
TRBV5-1	TRBD2	NA	TRBJ2-7	CASRDSVAGGGEQYF	TGCGCCAGCCGGGACTCGGTCGCGGGAGGCGGAGAGCAGTACTTC
TRBV4-3	TRBD2	NA	TRBJ2-3	CASSQDSSGRASGDTQYF	TGCGCCAGCAGCCAAGATTCTAGCGGGAGGGCCTCAGGAGATACGCAGTATTTT
TRBV19	NA	NA	TRBJ2-1	CASSIDHKSLGRYNEQFF	TGTGCCAGTAGTATAGATCATAAGAGTTTGGGGAGATACAATGAGCAGTTCTTC
TRBV6-5	NA	NA	TRBJ2-7	CASSYDWGPDIYEQYF	TGTGCCAGCAGTTACGATTGGGGGCCTGATATCTACGAGCAGTACTTC
TRBV7-2	TRBD1	NA	TRBJ2-5	CASSFRRTGLYETQYF	TGTGCCAGCAGCTTTCGAAGGACAGGCCTATACGAGACCCAGTACTTC
TRBV4-2	TRBD1	few	TRBJ2-7	CASSYRGTATGIHEQYF	TGTGCCAGCAGCTACCGGGGAACAGCGACAGGGATCCACGAGCAGTACTTC
TRBV5-1	NA	NA	TRBJ2-1	CASSKEWEQFF	TGCGCCAGCAGCAAAGAGTGGGAGCAGTTCTTC
TRBV14	TRBD2	NA	TRBJ2-1	CASSRQAGVQFF	TGTGCCAGCAGCCGACAAGCGGGAGTGCAGTTCTTC
TRBV4-1	TRBD2	NA	TRBJ2-3	CASSQETLAGTDTQYF	TGCGCCAGCAGCCAAGAAACACTAGCGGGCACAGATACGCAGTATTTT